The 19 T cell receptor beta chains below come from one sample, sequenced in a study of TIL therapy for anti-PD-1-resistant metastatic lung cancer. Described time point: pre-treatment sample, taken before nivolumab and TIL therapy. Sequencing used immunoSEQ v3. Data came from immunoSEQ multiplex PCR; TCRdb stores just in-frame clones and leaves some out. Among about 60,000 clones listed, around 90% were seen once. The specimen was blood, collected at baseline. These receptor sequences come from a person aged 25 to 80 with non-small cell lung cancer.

The CDR3 DNA is TGTGCCAGCAGCGCGAGGACAGGATTCACCGGGGAGCTGTTTTTT. Translating gives CASSARTGFTGELFF. The chain links TRBV13 to TRBJ2-2; 7 positions agree with TRBD1. Unmatched junction bases numbered 7, after V lost 5 bases and J lost 4 bases. Germline V gene sequence: CDR1 PRHDT, CDR2 FYEKMQ (reference sequence). The CDR3 has 15 amino acids.

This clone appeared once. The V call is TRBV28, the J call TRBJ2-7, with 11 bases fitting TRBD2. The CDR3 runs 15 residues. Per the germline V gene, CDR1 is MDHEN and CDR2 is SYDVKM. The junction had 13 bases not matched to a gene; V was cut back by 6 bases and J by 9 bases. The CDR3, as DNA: TGTGCCAGCAGCCCAGTTAGCGGGGGGGCAATATGGCAGTACTTC. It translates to CASSPVSGGAIWQYF.

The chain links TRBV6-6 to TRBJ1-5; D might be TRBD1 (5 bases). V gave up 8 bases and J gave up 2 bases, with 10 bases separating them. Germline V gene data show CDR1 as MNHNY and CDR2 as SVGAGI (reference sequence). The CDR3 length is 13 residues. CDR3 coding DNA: TGTGCCAGCGGCGGGGCGGGCAATCAGCCCCAGCATTTT. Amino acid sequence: CASGGAGNQPQHF.

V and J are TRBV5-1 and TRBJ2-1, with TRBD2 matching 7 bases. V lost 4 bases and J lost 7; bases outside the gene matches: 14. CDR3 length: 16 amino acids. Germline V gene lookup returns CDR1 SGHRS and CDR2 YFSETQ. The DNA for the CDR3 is TGCGCCAGCAGCCCCCTTGGCGCGGGAGTTGGTAATGAGCAGTTCTTC. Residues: CASSPLGAGVGNEQFF. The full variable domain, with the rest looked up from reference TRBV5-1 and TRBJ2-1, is KAGVTQTPRYLIKTRGQQVTLSCSPISGHRSVSWYQQTPGQGLQFLFEYFSETQRNKGNFPGRFSGRQFSNSRSEMNVSTLELGDSALYLCASSPLGAGVGNEQFFGPGTRLTVL.

CDR3 nucleotides: TGTGCCAGCAGCCAACAGACAGCCTACGAGCAGTACTTC. This translates into CASSQQTAYEQYF. The V call is TRBV3-1 (or the pseudogene TRBV3-2), the J call TRBJ2-7; D possibly corresponds to TRBD1 (5 bases). V lost 2 bases and J lost 2, with 7 bases in between. The CDR3 loop spans 13 amino acids. Looked up from germline, CDR1 is LGHDT and CDR2 is YNNKEL (reference sequence).

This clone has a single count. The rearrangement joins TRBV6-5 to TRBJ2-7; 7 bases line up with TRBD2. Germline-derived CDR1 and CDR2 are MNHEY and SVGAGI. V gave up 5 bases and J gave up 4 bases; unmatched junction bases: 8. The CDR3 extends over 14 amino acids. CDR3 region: CASSTEPGGYEQYF. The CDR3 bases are TGTGCCAGCAGTACTGAACCGGGGGGTTACGAGCAGTACTTC.

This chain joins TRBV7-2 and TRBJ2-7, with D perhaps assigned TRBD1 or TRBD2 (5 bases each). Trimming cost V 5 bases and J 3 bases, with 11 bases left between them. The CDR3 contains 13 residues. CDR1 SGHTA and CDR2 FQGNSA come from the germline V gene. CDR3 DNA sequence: TGTGCCAGCAGCATTCCGGGGCTCTACGAGCAGTACTTC. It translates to CASSIPGLYEQYF.

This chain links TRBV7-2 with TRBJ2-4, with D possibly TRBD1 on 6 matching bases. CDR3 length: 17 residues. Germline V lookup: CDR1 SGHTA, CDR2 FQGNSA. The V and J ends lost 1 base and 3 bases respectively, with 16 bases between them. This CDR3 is CASSLGPSGVDKNIQYF. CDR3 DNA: TGTGCCAGCAGCTTAGGCCCTTCAGGGGTTGACAAAAACATTCAGTACTTC.

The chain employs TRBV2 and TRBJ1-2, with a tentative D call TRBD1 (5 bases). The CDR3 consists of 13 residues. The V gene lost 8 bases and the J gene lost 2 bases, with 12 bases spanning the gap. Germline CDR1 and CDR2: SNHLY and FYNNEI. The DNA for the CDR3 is TGTGCCAGCTCGAAGCGGGACAACTATGGCTACACCTTC. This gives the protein CASSKRDNYGYTF. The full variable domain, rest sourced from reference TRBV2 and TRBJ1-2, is EPEVTQTPSHQVTQMGQEVILRCVPISNHLYFYWYRQILGQKVEFLVSFYNNEISEKSEIFDDQFSVERPDGSNFTLKIRSTKLEDSAMYFCASSKRDNYGYTFGSGTRLTVV.

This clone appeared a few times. The CDR3: CASSRYSTNYGYTF. CDR3 DNA sequence: TGTGCCAGCAGCCGATATTCTACCAACTATGGCTACACCTTC. The chain carries TRBV6-2 or TRBV6-3 and TRBJ1-2, with unresolved D. Trimming stripped 6 bases from V and 2 bases from J, with 13 bases between. CDR3 length equals 14 residues. Germline V CDR1 and CDR2: MNHEY, SVGEGT.

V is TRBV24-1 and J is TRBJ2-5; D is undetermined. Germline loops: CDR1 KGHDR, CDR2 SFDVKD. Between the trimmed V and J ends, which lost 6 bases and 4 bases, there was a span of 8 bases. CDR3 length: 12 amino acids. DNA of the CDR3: TGTGCCACCAGTCGTGGAGCAGAGACCCAGTACTTC. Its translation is CATSRGAETQYF.

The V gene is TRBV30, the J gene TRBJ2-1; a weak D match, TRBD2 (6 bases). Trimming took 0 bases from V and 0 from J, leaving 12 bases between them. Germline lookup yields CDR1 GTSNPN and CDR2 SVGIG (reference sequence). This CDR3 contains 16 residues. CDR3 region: CAWSVAGRSSYNEQFF. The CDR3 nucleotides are TGTGCCTGGAGTGTTGCCGGGAGAAGCTCCTACAATGAGCAGTTCTTC.

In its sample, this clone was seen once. The CDR3 is CASSSQVPSTNEKLFF. In nucleotides, the CDR3 is TGCGCCAGCAGCTCACAGGTTCCCTCAACTAATGAAAAACTGTTTTTT. The gene calls are TRBV10-2 and TRBJ1-4; TRBD1 is a possible D gene (5 bases). Per germline, CDR1 WSHSY and CDR2 SAAADI. The CDR3 sequence is 16 residues long. V lost 6 bases and J 0 bases, leaving 14 bases between the germline ends.

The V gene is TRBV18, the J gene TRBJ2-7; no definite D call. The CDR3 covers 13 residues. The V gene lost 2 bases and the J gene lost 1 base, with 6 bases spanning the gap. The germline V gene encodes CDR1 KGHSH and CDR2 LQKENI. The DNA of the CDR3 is TGTGCCAGCTCACCAATCAGGTCCTACGAGCAGTACTTC. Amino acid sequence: CASSPIRSYEQYF.

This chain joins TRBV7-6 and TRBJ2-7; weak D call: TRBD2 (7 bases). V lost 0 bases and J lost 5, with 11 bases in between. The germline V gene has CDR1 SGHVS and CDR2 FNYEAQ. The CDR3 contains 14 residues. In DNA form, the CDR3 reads TGTGCCAGCAGCTTAGCGGGGGGGCTCGACGAGCAGTACTTC. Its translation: CASSLAGGLDEQYF.

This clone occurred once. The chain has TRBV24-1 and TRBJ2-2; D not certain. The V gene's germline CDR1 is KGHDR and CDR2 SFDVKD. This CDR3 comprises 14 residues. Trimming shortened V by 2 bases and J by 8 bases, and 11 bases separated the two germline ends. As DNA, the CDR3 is TGTGCCACCAGTGATTCGGGTCTAAGAGGGGAGCTGTTTTTT. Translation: CATSDSGLRGELFF.

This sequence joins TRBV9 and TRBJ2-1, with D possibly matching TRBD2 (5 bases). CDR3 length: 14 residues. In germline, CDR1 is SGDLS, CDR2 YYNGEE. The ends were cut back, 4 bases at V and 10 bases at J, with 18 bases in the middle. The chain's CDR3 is CASSFQNTPGEQFF. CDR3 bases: TGTGCCAGCAGCTTCCAAAACACCCCGGGGGAGCAGTTCTTC.

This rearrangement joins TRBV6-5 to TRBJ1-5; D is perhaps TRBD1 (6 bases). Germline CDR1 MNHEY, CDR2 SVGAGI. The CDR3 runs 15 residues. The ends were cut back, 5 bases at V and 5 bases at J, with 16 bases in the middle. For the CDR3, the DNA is TGTGCCAGCAGTCCGGGGTACAGGGACGATCAGCCCCAGCATTTT. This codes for CASSPGYRDDQPQHF.

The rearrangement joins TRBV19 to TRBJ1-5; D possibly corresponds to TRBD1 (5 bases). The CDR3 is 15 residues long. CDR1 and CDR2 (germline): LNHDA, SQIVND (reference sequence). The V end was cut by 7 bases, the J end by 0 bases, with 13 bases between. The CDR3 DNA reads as TGTGCCAGTAAAAAAGGGGATAATAGCAATCAGCCCCAGCATTTT. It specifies CASKKGDNSNQPQHF.